This T cell receptor (beta chain) was sequenced in a study of CD8 T cells in ankylosing spondylitis. Study outcomes and limitations: Clones that were linked to disease were CD8+ and were relatively rare in peripheral blood. Certain motif variants had earlier appeared in reactive arthritis synovial fluid and blood. Ankylosing spondylitis blood appeared to be characterized by a TCR beta motif of roughly eight highly homologous variants. There was reportedly significant enrichment of clones that were disease-linked in matched ankylosing spondylitis synovial fluid.

The sample holds a few counts of this clonotype. The antigen remains undetermined. MiXCR, applied by TCRdb to the 5' RACE reads, yields one record per CDR3 protein. The sample shows about 160,000 distinct CDR3 sequences, about a sixth of them seen only once. The CDR3 loop spans 18 amino acids. Trimming left V 5 bases short and J 1 base short, with 18 bases between. Germline CDR1 MNHEY, CDR2 SMNVEV (reference sequence). The clonotype comes from a male donor with ankylosing spondylitis or in good health (not recorded which). J is TRBJ2-6 and V is TRBV27; D possibly uses TRBD1 or TRBD2 (5 bases each). Sequencing input: blood, either unsorted or a sorted T cell fraction (not recorded which). The CDR3 DNA sequence: TGTGCCAGCAGTCCGGCGGGTCAGGGACGGTCTGGGGCCAACGTCCTGACTTTC. The encoded protein is CASSPAGQGRSGANVLTF.